One sample yielded the 14 T cell receptor beta chains listed below, sequenced in a study of blood T cell repertoires in COVID-19. TCRdb's copy holds only in-frame clones and misses some; the assay was immunoSEQ multiplex PCR. The table lists approximately 400,000 clones, about four fifths of them singletons, with around 1.1% in the top ten. The sequenced sample consisted of peripheral blood. These receptors were taken from a human donor with acute or convalescent COVID-19. The donor label of this sample is uncertain.

The chain is built from TRBV5-1 and TRBJ2-3; D uncertain. Germline V lookup: CDR1 SGHRS, CDR2 YFSETQ. Trimming removed 4 bases from V and 0 bases from J, with 9 bases in between. This CDR3 region has 14 residues. The CDR3 spells CASSPTTSTDTQYF. CDR3 sequence (DNA): TGCGCCAGCAGCCCAACGACTAGCACAGATACGCAGTATTTT.

The CDR3 sequence: CASSRQGANEKLFF. Here the CDR3 DNA reads TGTGCCAGCAGCCGACAGGGGGCGAATGAAAAACTGTTTTTT. This sequence joins TRBV11-2 and TRBJ1-4; 10 bases are a match to TRBD1. V gave up 5 bases and J gave up 5 bases; unmatched junction bases: 2. Germline-derived CDR1 and CDR2 are SGHAT and FQNNGV. The CDR3 has 14 residues.

This chain joins TRBV2 and TRBJ2-3; 7 nucleotides agree with TRBD1. The CDR3 extends over 16 amino acids. Germline V gene sequence: CDR1 SNHLY, CDR2 FYNNEI. The junction had 8 bases not matched to a gene; V was cut back by 5 bases and J by 0 bases. CDR3 protein: CASSLRGPSSTDTQYF. The CDR3 nucleotides read TGTGCCAGCAGTCTGAGGGGGCCAAGTAGCACAGATACGCAGTATTTT.

CDR3 DNA sequence: TGTGCCAGCAGCCGAGTTACTGAAGCTTTCTTT. Translation: CASSRVTEAFF. V and J are TRBV14 and TRBJ1-1; D is uncertain. V shed 4 bases and J shed 5 bases, with 5 bases lying between them. The length of the CDR3 is 11 residues. Germline loops: CDR1 SGHDN, CDR2 FVKESK. The full variable domain, with the rest looked up from reference TRBV14 and TRBJ1-1, is EAGVTQFPSHSVIEKGQTVTLRCDPISGHDNLYWYRRVMGKEIKFLLHFVKESKQDESGMPNNRFLAERTGGTYSTLKVQPAELEDSGVYFCASSRVTEAFFGQGTRLTVV.

This clone was seen a few times. The rearrangement uses TRBV29-1 and TRBJ1-1; D perhaps matches TRBD1 (5 bases). The length of the CDR3 is 13 residues. CDR1 and CDR2 (germline): SQVTM, ANQGSEA. V shed 7 bases and J shed 8 bases, with 20 bases lying between them. In DNA, the CDR3 is TGCAGCGCCCAAAGATCCGACAGAACCGAAGCTTTCTTT. This codes for CSAQRSDRTEAFF. Full variable domain (missing parts from reference TRBV29-1 and TRBJ1-1): SAVISQKPSRDICQRGTSLTIQCQVDSQVTMMFWYRQQPGQSLTLIATANQGSEATYESGFVIDKFPISRPNLTFSTLTVSNMSPEDSSIYLCSAQRSDRTEAFFGQGTRLTVV.

In its sample, this clone was seen once. V is TRBV2 and J is TRBJ1-2, with D possibly matching TRBD1 (5 bases). Per germline, CDR1 SNHLY and CDR2 FYNNEI. The V end was cut by 7 bases, the J end by 4 bases, with 10 bases between. This CDR3 is 12 amino acids long. The CDR3 loop reads CASIPTGYGYTF. The DNA for the CDR3 is TGTGCCAGCATTCCCACAGGCTATGGCTACACCTTC. The full variable domain, completed using reference TRBV2 and TRBJ1-2, is EPEVTQTPSHQVTQMGQEVILRCVPISNHLYFYWYRQILGQKVEFLVSFYNNEISEKSEIFDDQFSVERPDGSNFTLKIRSTKLEDSAMYFCASIPTGYGYTFGSGTRLTVV.

V is TRBV28 and J is TRBJ2-7; TRBD1 agrees at 8 bases. V shed 7 bases, J shed 7 bases, and the junction held 6 bases outside the gene matches. Per the germline V gene, CDR1 is MDHEN and CDR2 is SYDVKM. This CDR3 region has 12 residues. The DNA of the CDR3 is TGTGCCAGCATGGACAGGGCGTGGGAGCAGTACTTC. Translation: CASMDRAWEQYF. The full variable domain, its missing parts supplied by reference TRBV28 and TRBJ2-7, is DVKVTQSSRYLVKRTGEKVFLECVQDMDHENMFWYRQDPGLGLRLIYFSYDVKMKEKGDIPEGYSVSREKKERFSLILESASTNQTSMYLCASMDRAWEQYFGPGTRLTVT.

The rearrangement links TRBV28 to TRBJ1-6, with D tentatively TRBD1 (5 bases). Germline CDR1 and CDR2: MDHEN and SYDVKM. The CDR3 length is 14 residues. V was shortened by 6 bases and J by 8 bases, with 14 bases between the two germline ends. CDR3 nucleotide sequence: TGTGCCAGCAGCGACAGATCCTTTGATTCACCCCTCCACTTT. Protein product: CASSDRSFDSPLHF.

This chain joins TRBV3-1 (or the pseudogene TRBV3-2) and TRBJ2-5, with 9 positions matching TRBD2. J gave up 5 bases and V 0 bases, and 10 bases lay outside the gene matches. From germline, CDR1 is LGHDT and CDR2 YNNKEL (reference sequence). This CDR3 region has 17 residues. CDR3 loop: CASSQDIGLATGETQYF. The CDR3, as DNA: TGTGCCAGCAGCCAAGATATCGGACTAGCGACGGGGGAGACCCAGTACTTC.

The genes are TRBV5-1 and TRBJ1-1; 8 bases fit TRBD1. The junction had 9 bases not matched to a gene; V was cut back by 5 bases and J by 0 bases. In germline, CDR1 is SGHRS, CDR2 YFSETQ. This CDR3 is 16 amino acids long. The CDR3 sequence: CASRRGQVNMNTEAFF. In DNA, the CDR3 is TGCGCCAGCAGAAGGGGACAGGTCAACATGAACACTGAAGCTTTCTTT.

The chain joins TRBV7-9 to TRBJ1-1; TRBD1 agrees at 7 bases. The CDR3 runs 15 residues. V gave up 5 bases and J gave up 0 bases; unmatched junction bases: 6. Germline CDR1 and CDR2: SEHNR and FQNEAQ (reference sequence). In nucleotides, the CDR3 is TGTGCCAGCAGCCTGGGGGACAGAATGAACACTGAAGCTTTCTTT. It is translated as CASSLGDRMNTEAFF.

The chain joins TRBV29-1 to TRBJ2-1; 12 bases match TRBD2. The length of the CDR3 is 13 residues. Unmatched junction bases numbered 5, after V lost 7 bases and J lost 7 bases. Germline CDR1 SQVTM, CDR2 ANQGSEA. CDR3 nucleotides: TGCAGCGCATGGACTAGCGGGAAGAATGAGCAGTTCTTC. It encodes CSAWTSGKNEQFF.

The genes are TRBV5-1 and TRBJ1-2; possible D gene TRBD1, 5 bases. The CDR3 is 15 amino acids. Trimming removed 0 bases at V and 3 bases at J, with 12 bases between. CDR1 SGHRS and CDR2 YFSETQ come from the germline V gene. Here the CDR3 DNA reads TGCGCCAGCAGCTTGGTGGGGCGAGGCGACTATGGCTACACCTTC. Translation gives CASSLVGRGDYGYTF.

Concerning this clone: A junction boundary mismatches the germline segment, possibly from a read error. This chain connects TRBV6-5 to TRBJ1-2; 11 nucleotides match TRBD1. Germline V gene sequence: CDR1 MNHEY, CDR2 SVGAGI. The CDR3 has 15 amino acids. The CDR3 region has the DNA TGTGCCAGCCGGACAGGGGGCGTTACCCCCCGATCCTTAGCCTTC. Translating it yields CASRTGGVTPRSLAF.